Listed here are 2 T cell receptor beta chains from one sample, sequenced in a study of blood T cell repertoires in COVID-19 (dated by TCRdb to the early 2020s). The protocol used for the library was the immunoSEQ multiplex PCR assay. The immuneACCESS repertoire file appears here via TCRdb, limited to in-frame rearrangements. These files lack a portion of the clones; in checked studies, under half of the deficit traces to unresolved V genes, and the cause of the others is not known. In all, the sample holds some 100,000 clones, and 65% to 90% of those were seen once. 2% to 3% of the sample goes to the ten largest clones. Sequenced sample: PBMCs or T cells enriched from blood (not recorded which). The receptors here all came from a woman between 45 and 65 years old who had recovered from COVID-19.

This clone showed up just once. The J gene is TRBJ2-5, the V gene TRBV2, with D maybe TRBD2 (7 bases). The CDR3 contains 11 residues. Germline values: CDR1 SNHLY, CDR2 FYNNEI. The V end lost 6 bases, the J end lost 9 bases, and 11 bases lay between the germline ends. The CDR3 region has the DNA TGTGCCAGCAGGAGGGGGGGGTCCCAGTACTTC. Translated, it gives CASRRGGSQYF.

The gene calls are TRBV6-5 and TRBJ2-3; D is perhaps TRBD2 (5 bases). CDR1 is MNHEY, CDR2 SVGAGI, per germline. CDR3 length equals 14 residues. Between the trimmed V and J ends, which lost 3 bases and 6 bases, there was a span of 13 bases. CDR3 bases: TGTGCCAGCAGTTATCTCGGGGATTGGGATACGCAGTATTTT. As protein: CASSYLGDWDTQYF.